The rows below give T cell receptor beta chains drawn from one sample of a study of regulatory T cells in long-lasting Graves disease. MiXCR, run by TCRdb on the multiplex PCR reads, gives a single entry per CDR3 protein. The top ten hold more than 15% of the sample, which has about 460,000 distinct CDR3 sequences, around 13% seen once. A further study also used this sample, focusing on T cells in Graves' hyperthyroidism and ophthalmopathy.

The sample here was peripheral blood mononuclear cells (PBMCs), taken at new diagnosis, from a patient treated with antithyroid drugs. The origin of the receptors is a woman between 45 and 60 years old with Graves disease. The CDR3 runs from the conserved cysteine through the conserved F or W. D genes are given only for firm matches. Rows give clone size only sometimes, using once, few, many, or a class for an expanded clone.

clone size	J gene	V gene	D gene	CDR3 protein	CDR3 DNA
few	TRBJ1-1	TRBV20-1	.	CSANPSSGTEAFF	TGCAGTGCCAATCCCTCTTCGGGGACTGAAGCTTTCTTT
.	TRBJ2-7	TRBV9	TRBD2	CASSAGLASSYEQYF	TGTGCCAGCAGCGCGGGACTAGCGAGCTCCTACGAGCAGTACTTC
.	TRBJ1-1	TRBV6-1	.	CASSRADTSPTEAFF	TGTGCCAGCAGTCGGGCTGACACTTCGCCCACTGAAGCTTTCTTT
many	TRBJ1-1	TRBV3-1	TRBD1	CASSQYFEGAGEAFF	TGTGCCAGCAGCCAATATTTCGAGGGGGCAGGAGAAGCTTTCTTT
.	TRBJ1-2	TRBV4-1	.	CASSQVPGIYGYTF	TGCGCCAGCAGCCAAGTCCCAGGGATATACGGCTACACCTTC
.	TRBJ2-1	TRBV7-9	.	CASSLDPGYNEQFF	TGTGCCAGCAGCTTAGACCCGGGATACAATGAGCAGTTCTTC
many	TRBJ2-3	TRBV5-6	TRBD1	CASSGRTGATQYF	TGTGCCAGCAGCGGACGGACAGGGGCGACGCAGTATTTT
few	TRBJ2-7	TRBV3-1	TRBD1	CASSVGQGREQYF	TGTGCCAGCAGCGTGGGACAGGGTCGCGAGCAGTACTTC
many	TRBJ1-1	TRBV18	TRBD1	CASSPFGQGPFNSEAFF	TGTGCCAGCTCACCCTTCGGACAGGGCCCCTTTAACTCTGAAGCTTTCTTT
.	TRBJ2-3	TRBV25-1	.	CASQWRGNTDTQYF	TGTGCCAGCCAGTGGCGGGGCAACACAGATACGCAGTATTTT
many	TRBJ1-5	TRBV19	.	CASSILNQPQHF	TGTGCCAGTAGTATACTAAATCAGCCCCAGCATTTT
.	TRBJ1-5	TRBV2	.	CASSSGSGTNQPQHF	TGTGCCAGCAGTTCAGGATCAGGGACCAATCAGCCCCAGCATTTT
many	TRBJ2-7	TRBV20-1	.	CSARDPQGANPNLYEQYF	TGCAGTGCTAGAGATCCCCAGGGTGCCAACCCGAACCTCTACGAGCAGTACTTC
.	TRBJ2-3	TRBV18	TRBD2	CASSPSGVTDTQYF	TGTGCCAGCTCACCTAGCGGGGTCACAGATACGCAGTATTTT
many	TRBJ1-1	TRBV19	.	CASSSPDRNTEAFF	TGCGCCAGCAGCTCCCCGGACAGGAACACTGAAGCTTTCTTT
many	TRBJ2-7	TRBV6-1	.	CASSPGRYEQYF	TGTGCCAGCAGCCCCGGGCGTTACGAGCAGTACTTC
.	TRBJ1-5	TRBV24-1	.	CATRETGEYSNQPQHF	TGTGCCACCAGAGAAACAGGAGAATATAGCAATCAGCCCCAGCATTTT
.	TRBJ1-5	TRBV7-9	TRBD1	CASSLVGGEGGQPQHF	TGTGCCAGCAGCTTAGTAGGGGGCGAAGGTGGTCAGCCCCAGCATTTT
.	TRBJ2-5	TRBV10-3	.	CAISGQTEETQYF	TGTGCCATCAGTGGACAGACCGAAGAGACCCAGTACTTC
.	TRBJ2-7	TRBV7-8	.	CASSLELSGGGEQYF	TGTGCCAGCAGCTTAGAGTTGTCAGGGGGGGGCGAGCAGTACTTC
many	TRBJ1-1	TRBV19	TRBD1	CASSPTGTGDTEAFF	TGTGCCAGTAGTCCGACCGGGACAGGGGACACTGAAGCTTTCTTT
many	TRBJ1-1	TRBV5-1	.	CASSLVPGSETEAFF	TGCGCCAGCAGCTTGGTACCCGGGAGCGAGACTGAAGCTTTCTTT
.	TRBJ2-7	TRBV28	TRBD2	CASSSPGTSGSYEQYF	TGTGCCAGCAGCTCCCCCGGGACTAGCGGTTCCTACGAGCAGTACTTC
few	TRBJ1-2	TRBV3-1	TRBD1	CASSQQTGGHGYTF	TGTGCCAGCAGCCAACAAACAGGGGGCCATGGCTACACCTTC
.	TRBJ1-4	TRBV20-1	.	CSAKRDDATNEKLFF	TGCAGTGCTAAGCGGGACGACGCAACTAATGAAAAACTGTTTTTT
.	TRBJ2-1	TRBV19	.	CASSIDLGGEQFF	TGTGCCAGTAGTATAGATCTGGGAGGTGAGCAGTTCTTC
few	TRBJ2-1	TRBV29-1	TRBD2	CSGRYGTSFNEQFF	TGCAGCGGGCGTTACGGGACTAGCTTTAATGAGCAGTTCTTC
few	TRBJ2-7	TRBV6-2/TRBV6-3	TRBD2	CASGGLAGGYEQYF	TGTGCCAGCGGCGGACTAGCGGGAGGGTACGAGCAGTACTTC
many	TRBJ1-1	TRBV12-3/TRBV12-4	.	CASFPTGTKNTEAFF	TGTGCCAGCTTCCCAACAGGCACGAAGAACACTGAAGCTTTCTTT
.	TRBJ2-2	TRBV4-1	.	CASSLGELNTGELFF	TGCGCCAGCAGCTTAGGGGAGTTAAACACCGGGGAGCTGTTTTTT
.	TRBJ2-5	TRBV7-7	.	CASSSQPFQETQYF	TGTGCCAGCAGCTCACAGCCCTTCCAAGAGACCCAGTACTTC
many	TRBJ1-1	TRBV5-1	TRBD1	CASSLAGTGLNTEAFF	TGCGCCAGCAGCTTGGCCGGGACAGGGCTGAACACTGAAGCTTTCTTT
many	TRBJ2-2	TRBV12-3/TRBV12-4	.	CASSLEGANTGELFF	TGTGCCAGCAGTTTGGAGGGGGCGAACACCGGGGAGCTGTTTTTT
few	TRBJ2-1	TRBV7-9	.	CASSPVGGNEQFF	TGTGCCAGCAGCCCCGTTGGGGGGAATGAGCAGTTCTTC
few	TRBJ2-3	TRBV9	TRBD2	CASSVGLAGLGGTDTQYF	TGTGCCAGCAGCGTAGGACTAGCGGGGCTGGGGGGCACAGATACGCAGTATTTT
many	TRBJ2-1	TRBV7-9	TRBD2	CASSPIEGLADYNEQFF	TGTGCCAGCAGCCCGATCGAGGGACTAGCAGACTACAATGAGCAGTTCTTC
many	TRBJ2-1	TRBV6-8	TRBD2	CASSYNLEREGADEQFF	TGTGCCAGCAGTTATAATCTCGAGCGGGAAGGCGCGGATGAGCAGTTCTTC
.	TRBJ2-7	TRBV19	.	CASSIGPSYEQYF	TGTGCCAGTAGTATAGGCCCTTCCTACGAGCAGTACTTC
.	TRBJ2-7	TRBV5-1	.	CASSSPGNLYEQYF	TGCGCCAGCAGCTCACCAGGAAATCTCTACGAGCAGTACTTC
few	TRBJ2-7	TRBV7-9	.	CASSLAGWGRDYEQYF	TGTGCCAGCAGCTTAGCGGGATGGGGCCGAGACTACGAGCAGTACTTC
many	TRBJ2-5	TRBV20-1	.	CSARLQGGGTQYF	TGCAGTGCTAGATTACAGGGCGGGGGGACCCAGTACTTC
.	TRBJ1-1	TRBV3-1	.	CASSQEGGANTEAFF	TGTGCCAGCAGCCAAGAGGGCGGGGCAAACACTGAAGCTTTCTTT
few	TRBJ2-3	TRBV20-1	TRBD2	CSASRTSGRTSTDTQYF	TGCAGTGCCTCCCGGACTAGCGGGAGGACTAGCACAGATACGCAGTATTTT
.	TRBJ2-3	TRBV10-3	.	CAIKPAFSTDTQYF	TGTGCCATCAAACCGGCCTTCAGCACAGATACGCAGTATTTT
.	TRBJ1-4	TRBV14	TRBD1	CASSHYPGTGVEKLFF	TGTGCCAGCAGCCATTACCCCGGGACAGGGGTGGAAAAACTGTTTTTT
.	TRBJ2-2	TRBV5-4	.	CASSSTGLSGTGELFF	TGTGCCAGCAGCTCGACAGGCCTCTCGGGCACCGGGGAGCTGTTTTTT